This TCR beta chain was sequenced during a study of blood T cells in healthy people across ages. Study conclusions and caveats: Among long-lived donors, naive CD4+ cells were more numerous and diversity higher than in aged donors. Naive and antigen-experienced cells were not separated, limiting conclusive comparison. It was held that the diversity estimates obtained from one million T cells were underestimates.

Primed by a sample-barcoded 5' primer and a J-beta primer mix, a second PCR proceeded for 7 to 11 cycles. Every cDNA molecule carried a tag from a template-switch adaptor bearing 12 random nucleotides. TCRdb called the 5' RACE reads again in MiXCR, with one record for every CDR3 protein. The sample has 780,000 or so distinct CDR3 sequences; about 55% are singletons. Notes on this clonotype: Its specificity is not known. One junction end does not reproduce the germline sequence, and a read error may be involved.

The V gene's germline CDR1 is SGHTA and CDR2 FQGTGA. CDR3 size: 16 residues. This TCR came from an elderly man in good health. The sample was blood. V is TRBV7-3 and J is TRBJ2-1; D remains ambiguous. The CDR3 sequence is CAISLNGLSSYNEQFF. The CDR3 DNA follows: TGTGCCATCAGCTTAAATGGCCTTAGCTCCTACAATGAGCAGTTCTTC.